This T cell receptor beta chain came from a study of CD4 T cells in relation to SARS-CoV-2 and coronaviruses. For the study at large: ViraFEST: roughly 10-day antigen culture of PBMCs, then TCR beta CDR3 sequencing. Convalescent donors were aged roughly 21 to 80, with median about 40 years.

About this clone: Its cognate antigen is unknown.

This CDR3 spans 18 amino acids. Germline loops: CDR1 MGHRA, CDR2 YSYEKL. Trimming took 2 bases from V and 4 from J; bases not matched to a gene: 13. Clones were read by immunoSEQ multiplex PCR, and TCRdb kept only the in-frame ones, dropping some. The table has 35,000 to 50,000 clones, around 80% seen once. Study-level points and caveats: Crossreactivity was assessed only for spike protein, not other viral proteins.

10^5 naive or memory CD4+ cells were cultured with CEF peptides for approximately eleven days. The sample comprised naive CD4+ T cells from PBMCs, cultured in vitro. Documented subset: naive CD4+ T cells isolated by negative enrichment. The chain employs TRBV4-1 and TRBJ2-1, with 8 positions matching TRBD2. The receptor was isolated from an adult with COVID-19. This chain's CDR3 is CASSQQNQAREGYNEQFF. CDR3 DNA sequence: TGCGCCAGCAGCCAACAAAATCAGGCCCGGGAGGGGTACAATGAGCAGTTCTTC.